These 3 T cell receptor beta chains share one sample of origin, sequenced in a study of persistence of HIV-infected CD4 T cells. Sequencing used immunoSEQ version 4 in survey mode. Clones were read by immunoSEQ multiplex PCR, and TCRdb kept only the in-frame ones, dropping some. This table holds under 15,000 clones, more than 70% found once. Cells were stimulated with CMV-infected fibroblast lysates at about 10 ug/mL. CD4+ T cells upregulating both CD40 ligand and CD69 were sorted as responding cells. These receptors have no identified antigens. The material sequenced was CD4+ T cells sorted from PBMCs after 18-hour stimulation, taken from a patient who received antiretroviral therapy. The receptors come from an adult man with HIV who was CMV-seropositive.

The V gene is TRBV7-9, the J gene TRBJ1-3; 7 bases are a match to TRBD1. CDR3 length: 15 residues. Germline loops: CDR1 SEHNR, CDR2 FQNEAQ (reference sequence). With 3 bases clipped from V and 4 bases from J, the junction kept 6 bases outside the gene matches. CDR3 nucleotides: TGTGCCAGCAGCTTCGCCGGGACAGCCGGAAACACCATATATTTT. As protein: CASSFAGTAGNTIYF. The whole variable domain, filled in from reference TRBV7-9 and TRBJ1-3, reads DTGVSQNPRHKITKRGQNVTFRCDPISEHNRLYWYRQTLGQGPEFLTYFQNEAQLEKSRLLSDRFSAERPKGSFSTLEIQRTEQGDSAMYLCASSFAGTAGNTIYFGEGSWLTVV.

The chain is built from TRBV4-2 and TRBJ2-7; D remains unclear. The CDR3 covers 12 residues. V was shortened by 0 bases and J by 7 bases, with 7 bases between the two germline ends. Per germline, CDR1 LGHNA and CDR2 YNFKEQ. The CDR3 spells CASSQDFGEQYF. CDR3 nucleotide sequence: TGTGCCAGCAGCCAAGACTTCGGGGAGCAGTACTTC.

The chain employs TRBV3-1 (or the pseudogene TRBV3-2) and TRBJ1-3; D ambiguous. Germline V lookup: CDR1 LGHDT, CDR2 YNNKEL (reference sequence). The CDR3 is 15 amino acids. The V and J ends lost 1 base and 3 bases respectively, with 10 bases between them. CDR3 sequence: CASSQGPGSGNTIYF. As DNA, the CDR3 is TGTGCCAGCAGCCAAGGGCCAGGCAGTGGAAACACCATATATTTT.